This T cell receptor (beta chain) was found in a study of blood T cell repertoires in COVID-19. Study-wide background: Researchers got acute and convalescent COVID-19 samples from the United States, Italy and Spain. The analysed material was cDNA or gDNA that came from T cells, B-cell-depleted T cells, or PBMCs.

In the case of this clone: Other DNA sequences from this sample encode an identical CDR3 as well.

Germline V gene lookup returns CDR1 LGHNA and CDR2 YNFKEQ. Trimming removed 0 bases from V and 2 bases from J, with 10 bases in between. The CDR3 has 16 residues. Per the study methods: Reference gene primer amplification gave nucleated cell count estimates. TCRdb keeps only in-frame clones here, not all; method: immunoSEQ multiplex PCR. V and J calls and clone size are copied from that table; D and trimming were computed from the DNA. The sample has 110,000 to 150,000 clones; approximately 89% are singletons. V usage is TRBV4-2 and J usage is TRBJ1-4; TRBD1 might be the D (5 bases). Source material: peripheral blood. This clonotype originated in a woman in her forties or fifties with acute or convalescent COVID-19. The CDR3 DNA is TGTGCCAGCAGCCAAGATGGAGGGGCGACTAATGAAAAACTGTTTTTT. Its protein is CASSQDGGATNEKLFF.